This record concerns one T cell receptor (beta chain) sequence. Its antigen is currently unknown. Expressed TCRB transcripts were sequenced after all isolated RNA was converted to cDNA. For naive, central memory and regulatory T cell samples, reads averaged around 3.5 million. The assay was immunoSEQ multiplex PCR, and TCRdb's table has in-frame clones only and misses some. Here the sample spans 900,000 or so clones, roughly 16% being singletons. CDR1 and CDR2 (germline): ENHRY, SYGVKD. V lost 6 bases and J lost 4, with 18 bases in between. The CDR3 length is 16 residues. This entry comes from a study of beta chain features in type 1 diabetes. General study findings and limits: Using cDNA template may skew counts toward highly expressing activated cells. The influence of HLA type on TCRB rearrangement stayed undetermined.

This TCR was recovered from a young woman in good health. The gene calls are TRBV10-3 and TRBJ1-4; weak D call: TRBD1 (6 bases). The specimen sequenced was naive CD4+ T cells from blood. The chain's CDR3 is CAISVTAGTLNEKLFF. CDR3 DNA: TGTGCCATCAGCGTGACCGCCGGGACACTTAATGAAAAACTGTTTTTT.